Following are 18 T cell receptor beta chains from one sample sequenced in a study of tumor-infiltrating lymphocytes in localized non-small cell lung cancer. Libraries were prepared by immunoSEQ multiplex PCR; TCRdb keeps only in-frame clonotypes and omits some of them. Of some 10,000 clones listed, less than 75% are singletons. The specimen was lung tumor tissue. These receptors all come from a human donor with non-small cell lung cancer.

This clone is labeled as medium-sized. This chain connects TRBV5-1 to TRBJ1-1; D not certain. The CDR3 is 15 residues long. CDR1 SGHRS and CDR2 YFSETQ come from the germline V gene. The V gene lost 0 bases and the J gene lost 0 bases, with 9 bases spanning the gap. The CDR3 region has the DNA TGCGCCAGCAGCTTGGGTAGGCAACTGAACACTGAAGCTTTCTTT. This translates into CASSLGRQLNTEAFF.

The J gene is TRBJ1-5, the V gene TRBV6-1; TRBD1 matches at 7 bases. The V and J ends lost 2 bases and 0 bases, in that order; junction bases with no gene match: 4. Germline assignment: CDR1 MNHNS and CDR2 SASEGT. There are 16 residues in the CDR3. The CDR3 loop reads CASSEQGGFSNQPQHF. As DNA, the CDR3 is TGTGCCAGCAGTGAACAGGGGGGATTTAGCAATCAGCCCCAGCATTTT.

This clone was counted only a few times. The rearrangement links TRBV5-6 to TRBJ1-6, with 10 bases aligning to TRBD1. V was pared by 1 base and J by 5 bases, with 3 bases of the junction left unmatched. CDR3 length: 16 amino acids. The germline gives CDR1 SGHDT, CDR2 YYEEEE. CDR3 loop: CASSLRGQGNNSPLHF. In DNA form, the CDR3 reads TGTGCCAGCAGCTTGAGGGGACAGGGGAATAATTCACCCCTCCACTTT.

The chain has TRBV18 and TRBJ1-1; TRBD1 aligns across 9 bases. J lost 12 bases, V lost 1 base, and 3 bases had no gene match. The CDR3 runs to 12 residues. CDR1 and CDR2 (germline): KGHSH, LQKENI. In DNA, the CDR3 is TGTGCCAGCTCACCACGGGACAGGGAACCTTTCTTT. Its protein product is CASSPRDREPFF.

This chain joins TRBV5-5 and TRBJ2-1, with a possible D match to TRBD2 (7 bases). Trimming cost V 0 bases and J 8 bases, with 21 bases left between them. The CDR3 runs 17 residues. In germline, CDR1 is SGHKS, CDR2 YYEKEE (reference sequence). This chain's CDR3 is CASSLEAWPGAGDEQFF. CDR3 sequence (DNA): TGTGCCAGCAGCTTGGAGGCCTGGCCAGGGGCGGGGGATGAGCAGTTCTTC.

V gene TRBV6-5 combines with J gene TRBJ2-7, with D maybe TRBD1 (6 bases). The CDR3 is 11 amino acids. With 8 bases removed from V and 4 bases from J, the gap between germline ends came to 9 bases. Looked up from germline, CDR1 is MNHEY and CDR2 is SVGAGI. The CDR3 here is CASGQGYEQYF. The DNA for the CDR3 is TGTGCCAGCGGGCAGGGGTACGAGCAGTACTTC.

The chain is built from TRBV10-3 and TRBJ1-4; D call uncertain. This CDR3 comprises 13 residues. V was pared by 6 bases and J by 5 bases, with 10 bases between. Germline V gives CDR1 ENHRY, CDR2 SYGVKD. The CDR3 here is CAISRAWNEKLFF. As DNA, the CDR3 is TGTGCCATCAGCCGGGCTTGGAATGAAAAACTGTTTTTT.

The CDR3 bases are TGTGCCACCGGGGCCCTTCAAGAGACCCAGTACTTC. Amino acids: CATGALQETQYF. The rearrangement uses TRBV6-6 and TRBJ2-5; D may be TRBD1 or TRBD2 (5 bases each). CDR1 and CDR2 from the germline V gene are MNHNY and SVGAGI (reference sequence). V lost 10 bases, J lost 2 bases, and 11 bases lay in between. The CDR3 covers 12 residues.

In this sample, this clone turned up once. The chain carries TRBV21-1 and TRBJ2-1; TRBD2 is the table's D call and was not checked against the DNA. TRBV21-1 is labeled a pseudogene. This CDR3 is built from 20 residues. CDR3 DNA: TGTGCCAGCAGCGCTTTGAGAGCTAGCGGGGGCCACCCCTCACACAATGAGCAGTTCTTC. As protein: CASSALRASGGHPSHNEQFF.

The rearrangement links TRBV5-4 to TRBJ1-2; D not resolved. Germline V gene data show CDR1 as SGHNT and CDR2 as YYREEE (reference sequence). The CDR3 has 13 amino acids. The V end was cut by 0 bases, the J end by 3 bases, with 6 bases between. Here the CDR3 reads CASSLAADYGYTF. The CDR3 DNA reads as TGTGCCAGCAGCTTGGCCGCTGACTATGGCTACACCTTC.

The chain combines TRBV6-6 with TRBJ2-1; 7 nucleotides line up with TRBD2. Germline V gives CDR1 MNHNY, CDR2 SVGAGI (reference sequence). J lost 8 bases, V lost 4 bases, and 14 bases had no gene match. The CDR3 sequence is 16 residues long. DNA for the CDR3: TGTGCCAGCAGTTGGGGGATCGAGCGGGGCTGGGATGAGCAGTTCTTC. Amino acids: CASSWGIERGWDEQFF.

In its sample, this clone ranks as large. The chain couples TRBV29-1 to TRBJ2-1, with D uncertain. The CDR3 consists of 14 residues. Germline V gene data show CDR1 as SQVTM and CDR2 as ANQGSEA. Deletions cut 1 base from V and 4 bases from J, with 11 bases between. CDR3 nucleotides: TGCAGCGTTGAAGTGGCAGGTCGATACAATGAGCAGTTCTTC. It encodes CSVEVAGRYNEQFF.

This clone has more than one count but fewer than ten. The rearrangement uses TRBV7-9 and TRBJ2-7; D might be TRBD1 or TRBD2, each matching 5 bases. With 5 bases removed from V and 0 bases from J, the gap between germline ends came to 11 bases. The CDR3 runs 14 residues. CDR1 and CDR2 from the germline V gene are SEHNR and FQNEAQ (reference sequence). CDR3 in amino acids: CASSIRDGSYEQYF. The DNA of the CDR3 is TGTGCCAGCAGCATCCGGGACGGCTCCTACGAGCAGTACTTC.

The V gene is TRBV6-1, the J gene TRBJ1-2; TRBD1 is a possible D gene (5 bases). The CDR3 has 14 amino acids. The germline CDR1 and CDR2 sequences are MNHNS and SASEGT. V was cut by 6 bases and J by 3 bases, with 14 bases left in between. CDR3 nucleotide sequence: TGTGCCAGCAGGATGGATTGGGGGGACTATGGCTACACCTTC. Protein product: CASRMDWGDYGYTF.

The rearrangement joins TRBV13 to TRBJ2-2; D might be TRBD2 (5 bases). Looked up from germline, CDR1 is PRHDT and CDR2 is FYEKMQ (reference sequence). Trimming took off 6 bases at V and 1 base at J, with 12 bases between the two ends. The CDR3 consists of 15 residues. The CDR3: CASREAKGNTGELFF. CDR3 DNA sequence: TGTGCCAGCAGGGAGGCGAAGGGGAACACCGGGGAGCTGTTTTTT.

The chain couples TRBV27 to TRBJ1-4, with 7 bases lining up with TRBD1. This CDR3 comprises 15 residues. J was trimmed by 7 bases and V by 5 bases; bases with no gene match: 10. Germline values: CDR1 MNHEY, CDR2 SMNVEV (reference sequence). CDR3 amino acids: CASSPDRASVEKLFF. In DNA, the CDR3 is TGTGCCAGCAGTCCCGACAGGGCCTCGGTTGAAAAACTGTTTTTT. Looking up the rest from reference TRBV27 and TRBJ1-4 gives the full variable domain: EAQVTQNPRYLITVTGKKLTVTCSQNMNHEYMSWYRQDPGLGLRQIYYSMNVEVTDKGDVPEGYKVSRKEKRNFPLILESPSPNQTSLYFCASSPDRASVEKLFFGSGTQLSVL.

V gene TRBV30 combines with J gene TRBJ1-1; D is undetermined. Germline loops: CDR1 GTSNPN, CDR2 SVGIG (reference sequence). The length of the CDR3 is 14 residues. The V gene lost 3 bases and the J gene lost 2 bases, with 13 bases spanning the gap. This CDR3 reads CAWRVVASNTEAFF. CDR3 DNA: TGTGCCTGGAGGGTCGTGGCCTCAAACACTGAAGCTTTCTTT.

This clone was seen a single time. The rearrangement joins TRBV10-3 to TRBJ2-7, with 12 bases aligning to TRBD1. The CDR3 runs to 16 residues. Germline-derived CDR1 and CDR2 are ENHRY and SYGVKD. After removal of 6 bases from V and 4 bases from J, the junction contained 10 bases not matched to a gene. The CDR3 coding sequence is TGTGCCATCAGGGCCCCGGGACAGGGGGCTTGGTACGAGCAGTACTTC. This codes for CAIRAPGQGAWYEQYF.